These T cell receptor beta chains were read from a single sample in a study of PD-L1 blockade in urothelial cancer. TCRdb's table, derived via immunoSEQ multiplex PCR, lists solely in-frame clones and lacks some. The top ten clones hold about 10% of a sample with more than 35,000 clones, just over 90% of them seen once. The starting material was PBMCs, obtained around atezolizumab (anti-PD-L1) treatment. The receptors were sampled from a woman aged 60-75 years with urothelial cancer. Each CDR3 is given with its conserved first and last residue. D genes are given only for firm matches. Not all rows give a size; the values are once, few, many and, for expanded clones, a class.

15 NA NA TRBJ2-3 TRBV13 TGTGCCAGCAGCCCCCGTACCGGGGGCACAGATACGCAGTATTTT CASSPRTGGTDTQYF
15 NA TRBD1 TRBJ1-1 TRBV5-4 TGTGCCAGCGGGGGTTCGGGACAGGGGGCATCTGAAGCTTTCTTT CASGGSGQGASEAFF
15 NA NA TRBJ1-5 TRBV21-1 TGTGCCAGCAGCACCCGTGGACAGAGCAATCAGCCCCAGCATTTT CASSTRGQSNQPQHF
13 NA TRBD2 TRBJ2-7 TRBV7-3 TGTGCCAGCAGCTCGGGACTAGATCGCGAGCAGTACTTC CASSSGLDREQYF
14 NA NA TRBJ2-3 TRBV7-6 TGTGCCAGCAAAGGGGGGGGATACACAGATACGCAGTATTTT CASKGGGYTDTQYF
16 NA TRBD2 TRBJ2-1 TRBV9 TGTGCCAGCAGCGTTAGACCGGGACTAGCGGGCGAAGAGCAGTTCTTC CASSVRPGLAGEEQFF
17 once TRBD1 TRBJ1-5 TRBV19 TGTGCCAGTAGTTTCGGGACAGGGGGTTATAGCAATCAGCCCCAGCATTTT CASSFGTGGYSNQPQHF
15 few NA TRBJ2-5 TRBV15 TGTGCCACCAGCAGCGCGGCCGGGGTTGGAGAGACCCAGTACTTC CATSSAAGVGETQYF
17 NA TRBD1 TRBJ1-3 TRBV4-1 TGCGCCAGCAGCCAAGTAGCGACAGGGGGTTTTGGAAACACCATATATTTT CASSQVATGGFGNTIYF
18 NA TRBD2 TRBJ2-7 TRBV7-2 TGTGCCAGCAGCTTAGCCCCTCAGGTAGCGGGAGGGCCCTACGAGCAGTACTTC CASSLAPQVAGGPYEQYF